One and the same sample provided the 9 T cell receptor beta chains below, sequenced in a study of cytotoxic CD8 clonotypes in ibrutinib-treated CLL. Assay used: immunoSEQ multiplex PCR; TCRdb lists only in-frame clones, some missing. This repertoire shows hundreds of thousands of clones, around three quarters found once; its top ten account for over 15%. The source material was PBMCs, sampled after 24 months of ibrutinib treatment. Source of these receptors: a human donor with chronic lymphocytic leukemia.

Here the CDR3 DNA reads TGTGCCAGCAGCCCAAATTGGGGGGATACGCAGTATTTT. Its protein product is CASSPNWGDTQYF. The chain has TRBV11-3 and TRBJ2-3, with D possibly called TRBD1 or TRBD2 (5 bases each). V dropped 5 bases and J dropped 6 bases, with 12 bases sitting between them. CDR3 length equals 13 residues. The V gene's germline CDR1 is SGHNT and CDR2 YENEEA.

The rearrangement uses TRBV7-2 and TRBJ1-2; D is uncertain. The CDR3 spans 12 residues. The germline V and J ends were trimmed by 4 bases and 6 bases, with 9 bases remaining between them. Germline V CDR1 and CDR2: SGHTA, FQGNSA. CDR3 sequence reads: CASSSITDGYTF. In nucleotides, the CDR3 is TGTGCCAGCAGCTCAATAACAGATGGCTACACCTTC.

The rearrangement joins TRBV29-1 to TRBJ2-6; TRBD2 agrees at 11 bases. The CDR3 extends over 18 amino acids. Germline-derived CDR1 and CDR2 are SQVTM and ANQGSEA. The J segment lost 2 bases and the V segment lost 3 bases, leaving 9 bases of the junction unmatched. CDR3 loop: CSVETGLAAVPGANVLTF. In DNA form, the CDR3 reads TGCAGCGTTGAGACGGGACTAGCGGCCGTCCCTGGGGCCAACGTCCTGACTTTC.

The chain uses TRBV12-5 and TRBJ1-2; D possibly corresponds to TRBD1 (6 bases). V shed 2 bases and J shed 4 bases, with 8 bases lying between them. The CDR3 has 13 amino acids. Per germline, CDR1 LGHNT and CDR2 FRNRAP. The CDR3 is CASGLSGAYGYTF. The CDR3 DNA follows: TGTGCTAGTGGTTTGTCAGGGGCCTATGGCTACACCTTC.

V usage is TRBV4-2 and J usage is TRBJ2-5, with TRBD2 matching 7 bases. J gave up 2 bases and V 1 base, and 10 bases lay outside the gene matches. The CDR3 has 17 residues. Germline lookup yields CDR1 LGHNA and CDR2 YNFKEQ. The CDR3 is CASSQVWGGFPQETQYF. The CDR3, as DNA: TGTGCCAGCAGCCAAGTCTGGGGGGGGTTCCCTCAAGAGACCCAGTACTTC.

V usage is TRBV5-1 and J usage is TRBJ1-1; D might be TRBD1 (5 bases). V gave up 0 bases and J gave up 7 bases, with 13 bases separating them. The germline V gene encodes CDR1 SGHRS and CDR2 YFSETQ. CDR3 length equals 14 residues. CDR3 protein: CASSLAGVNGEAFF. In nucleotides, the CDR3 is TGCGCCAGCAGCTTGGCGGGGGTGAATGGTGAAGCTTTCTTT.

The gene calls are TRBV5-6 and TRBJ1-4; 7 bases fit TRBD1. The CDR3 is 16 residues long. V lost 1 base and J lost 13; bases outside the gene matches: 16. Germline V gene data show CDR1 as SGHDT and CDR2 as YYEEEE. CDR3 sequence: CASSLFAGTDGRGLFF. Here the CDR3 DNA reads TGTGCCAGCAGCTTGTTCGCCGGGACAGATGGTCGGGGACTGTTTTTT.

The CDR3 DNA reads TGTGCCAGCAGTGAATTGACTTCGCGCTCTGGGGCCAACGTCCTGACTTTC. Its translation: CASSELTSRSGANVLTF. V usage is TRBV25-1 and J usage is TRBJ2-6; D gene ambiguous. This CDR3 is 17 amino acids long. Germline V gene sequence: CDR1 MGHDK, CDR2 SYGVNS. V gave up 1 base and J gave up 0 bases, with 10 bases separating them.

This chain connects TRBV7-3 to TRBJ1-5; unclear D gene. Germline assignment: CDR1 SGHTA and CDR2 FQGTGA. The V and J ends lost 5 bases and 2 bases respectively, with 16 bases between them. The CDR3 contains 16 residues. This CDR3 is CASSAASVEGNQPQHF. The CDR3 DNA sequence: TGTGCCAGCAGCGCCGCCTCGGTGGAAGGCAATCAGCCCCAGCATTTT.